This T cell receptor (beta chain) derives from a study of cytotoxic CD8 clonotypes in ibrutinib-treated CLL. Study as a whole: Among responders, approximately 24 were partial and 2 complete; after median about 72 months, roughly 15 stayed remitted and some 12 progressed. Mean productive templates were over 250,000; mean productive rearrangements were around 86,000.

The junction had 3 bases not matched to a gene; V was cut back by 5 bases and J by 4 bases. This CDR3 comprises 15 residues. The germline V gene encodes CDR1 MNHEY and CDR2 SMNVEV (reference sequence). Libraries were prepared by immunoSEQ multiplex PCR; TCRdb keeps only in-frame clonotypes and omits some of them. The data contain more than 9,000 clones, 62% of them singletons. Study-wide results and limits: Clonality was elevated at ibrutinib response and had returned toward baseline at progression.

This clone was seen more than once but under ten times. Its antigen is not identified. The chain joins TRBV27 to TRBJ2-1; 12 bases fit TRBD2. The source was PBMCs, collected before ibrutinib treatment. The source is a human donor with chronic lymphocytic leukemia. The CDR3, as DNA: TGTGCCAGCAGTCTCGGGACTAGCGGGTACAATGAGCAGTTCTTC. This codes for CASSLGTSGYNEQFF.